These 32 T cell receptor beta chains were all obtained from the same sample, sequenced in a study of T cells after yellow fever vaccination. A single record per CDR3 protein comes from TCRdb applying MiXCR to the 5' RACE reads. The repertoire holds some 240,000 distinct CDR3 sequences, with about 3% as singletons. Material: CD4+ T cells sorted from PBMCs, obtained 10 days after the yellow fever booster vaccination. These receptors all come from a man between 18 and 29 years old who received the YFV17D yellow fever vaccine.

This clonotype was counted at least ten times. The J gene is TRBJ2-7, the V gene TRBV7-2; D is unclear. Germline V gene sequence: CDR1 SGHTA, CDR2 FQGNSA. This CDR3 is 12 amino acids long. V lost 4 bases to trimming and J lost 3 bases, with 7 bases between them. The CDR3 DNA follows: TGTGCCAGCAGCTGGCGAGACTACGAGCAGTACTTC. This sequence encodes CASSWRDYEQYF.

This clonotype is a singleton in its sample. At one of its ends the junction is not consistent with the germline gene, which may arise from a read error. V is TRBV20-1 and J is TRBJ2-1; 7 bases are a match to TRBD2. The CDR3 is 15 residues long. Looked up from germline, CDR1 is DFQATT and CDR2 is SNEGSKA (reference sequence). CDR3 residues: CSASPAGSSYNEQVF. CDR3 nucleotides: TGCAGTGCTAGTCCAGCGGGGAGCTCCTACAATGAGCAGGTCTTC.

At least ten counts were recorded for this clonotype. The genes are TRBV7-2 and TRBJ1-1; perhaps TRBD1 as D (6 bases). V was trimmed by 5 bases and J by 2 bases, leaving 12 bases between them. Germline-derived CDR1 and CDR2 are SGHTA and FQGNSA. This CDR3 comprises 14 residues. The CDR3 region is CASSGKGGNTEAFF. Written as DNA, the CDR3 is TGTGCCAGCAGCGGAAAGGGGGGTAACACTGAAGCTTTCTTT.

This clonotype has a count of ten or more. J is TRBJ2-1 and V is TRBV7-2; the D gene could be TRBD1 or TRBD2 (5 bases each). CDR3 length equals 15 residues. V lost 6 bases, J lost 0 bases, and 12 bases lay in between. Per germline, CDR1 SGHTA and CDR2 FQGNSA. The CDR3 DNA follows: TGTGCCAGCAGAGTAGGGACCGGCTCCTACAATGAGCAGTTCTTC. Its translation: CASRVGTGSYNEQFF. Together with reference TRBV7-2 and TRBJ2-1, the CDR3 gives the full variable domain: GAGVSQSPSNKVTEKGKDVELRCDPISGHTALYWYRQSLGQGLEFLIYFQGNSAPDKSGLPSDRFSAERTGGSVSTLTIQRTQQEDSAVYLCASRVGTGSYNEQFFGPGTRLTVL.

This clonotype was found many times. The CDR3 nucleotides read TGTGCCAGCAGTTATCGACAGCGGGGGGGTCCTACGTGTGAGCAGTACGTC. Translation: CASSYRQRGGPTCEQYV. The chain uses TRBV6-2 or TRBV6-3 and TRBJ2-7; TRBD2 aligns across 10 bases. This CDR3 region has 17 residues. Germline CDR1 reads MNHEY; CDR2 reads SVGEGT. J lost 7 bases, V lost 3 bases, and 15 bases had no gene match.

This clonotype was recorded a few times. This chain joins TRBV5-5 and TRBJ2-5, with D tentatively TRBD1 (5 bases). Germline lookup yields CDR1 SGHKS and CDR2 YYEKEE (reference sequence). The CDR3 loop spans 14 amino acids. V was trimmed by 2 bases and J by 1 base, leaving 9 bases between them. In DNA, the CDR3 is TGTGCCAGCAGCTTAGGGGCCCCCCAAGAGACCCAGTACTTC. It codes for CASSLGAPQETQYF.

V usage is TRBV5-6 and J usage is TRBJ2-7; a weak D match, TRBD2 (5 bases). CDR1 is SGHDT and CDR2 is YYEEEE in the germline V gene. The CDR3 runs 14 residues. Trimming removed 0 bases at V and 5 bases at J, with 12 bases between. Here the CDR3 DNA reads TGTGCCAGCAGCTTGGTTGCGGGCTTCAACGAGCAGTACGTC. Encoded protein: CASSLVAGFNEQYV.

This clonotype was picked up many times. CDR3 protein: CSARTGGDQPQHF. The CDR3 DNA reads as TGCAGTGCTAGGACAGGGGGAGATCAGCCCCAGCATTTT. The V and J genes are TRBV20-1 and TRBJ1-5; 9 nucleotides match TRBD1. V gave up 3 bases and J gave up 5 bases; unmatched junction bases: 2. The CDR3 runs 13 residues. Per germline, CDR1 DFQATT and CDR2 SNEGSKA (reference sequence).

This clonotype was seen ten or more times. For the CDR3, the DNA is TGTGCCAGCAGCTTGAGGGGGCTCGGCGAGCAGTACTTC. This gives the protein CASSLRGLGEQYF. The chain carries TRBV5-5 and TRBJ2-7, with 7 bases aligning to TRBD1. V was clipped by 1 base and J by 6 bases; unmatched bases: 4. The CDR3 runs to 13 residues. Germline-derived CDR1 and CDR2 are SGHKS and YYEKEE (reference sequence).

V gene TRBV29-1 combines with J gene TRBJ2-3; D might be TRBD2 (7 bases). The CDR3 consists of 13 residues. Germline V lookup: CDR1 SQVTM, CDR2 ANQGSEA. V lost 5 bases, J lost 6 bases, and 15 bases lay in between. CDR3: CSVMGGGPDTQYF. The CDR3 DNA reads TGCAGCGTTATGGGGGGGGGCCCCGATACGCAGTATTTT.

This clonotype was observed at least ten times. This chain connects TRBV5-1 to TRBJ2-5; 7 bases are a match to TRBD1. Germline CDR1 and CDR2: SGHRS and YFSETQ. V shed 4 bases and J 3 bases; nucleotides not matched to a gene: 12. This CDR3 region has 16 residues. The CDR3 reads CASSPRQGGLEETQYF. The CDR3 DNA reads as TGCGCCAGCAGCCCGCGACAAGGGGGCTTGGAAGAGACCCAGTACTTC.

The gene calls are TRBV15 and TRBJ1-4; no firm D call. The ends were cut back, 3 bases at V and 0 bases at J, with 11 bases in the middle. Per the germline V gene, CDR1 is LNHNV and CDR2 is YYDKDF (reference sequence). This CDR3 region has 16 residues. CDR3 coding DNA: TGTGCCACCAGCAGGGACTCCCTTGCAACTAATGAAAAACTGTTTTTT. Translating gives CATSRDSLATNEKLFF.

The chain combines TRBV18 with TRBJ2-2; D unresolved. V dropped 0 bases and J dropped 5 bases, with 7 bases sitting between them. Germline V gene lookup returns CDR1 KGHSH and CDR2 LQKENI. The CDR3 is 14 amino acids. In DNA form, the CDR3 reads TGTGCCAGCTCACCACCACGTCGGACCGGGGAGCTGTTTTTT. The encoded protein is CASSPPRRTGELFF. Supplemented by reference TRBV18 and TRBJ2-2, the full variable domain reads NAGVMQNPRHLVRRRGQEARLRCSPMKGHSHVYWYRQLPEEGLKFMVYLQKENIIDESGMPKERFSAEFPKEGPSILRIQQVVRGDSAAYFCASSPPRRTGELFFGEGSRLTVL.

This clonotype was observed a few times. V is TRBV5-1 and J is TRBJ2-6; 8 bases map to TRBD1. The CDR3 length is 17 residues. The V segment lost 1 base and the J segment 1 base; nucleotides outside the gene matches: 4. In germline, CDR1 is SGHRS, CDR2 YFSETQ. The CDR3 spells CASSLPTGGSGANVLTF. The CDR3 DNA reads as TGCGCCAGCAGCTTGCCCACAGGGGGTTCTGGGGCCAACGTCCTGACTTTC.

This clonotype was recorded at least ten times. V and J are TRBV11-2 and TRBJ2-3; D may be TRBD2 (6 bases). Germline CDR1 SGHAT, CDR2 FQNNGV. This CDR3 spans 15 amino acids. V dropped 4 bases and J dropped 4 bases, with 15 bases sitting between them. Written as DNA, the CDR3 is TGTGCCAGCAGCTCGGAGGGGTACGGGGCAGATACGCAGTATTTT. This sequence encodes CASSSEGYGADTQYF.

In its sample, this clonotype was seen many times. The genes are TRBV5-1 and TRBJ2-5; D may be TRBD1 (6 bases). V lost 7 bases and J 2 bases, leaving 18 bases between the germline ends. Germline-derived CDR1 and CDR2 are SGHRS and YFSETQ. The CDR3 runs to 15 residues. CDR3 region: CASRRMGDTQETQYF. CDR3 DNA: TGCGCCAGCCGCCGGATGGGGGACACTCAAGAGACCCAGTACTTC.

This clonotype appeared many times. V gene TRBV6-5 combines with J gene TRBJ2-7; D is unresolved. Trimming removed 0 bases from V and 0 bases from J, with 9 bases in between. The germline V gene encodes CDR1 MNHEY and CDR2 SVGAGI. The CDR3 consists of 15 residues. CDR3 nucleotide sequence: TGTGCCAGCAGTTACTCGAGGCAGGCCTCCTACGAGCAGTACTTC. This translates into CASSYSRQASYEQYF.

By sample fraction, this clonotype is medium-sized. V gene TRBV7-8 combines with J gene TRBJ2-7; D uncertain. This CDR3 contains 16 residues. The germline V gene has CDR1 SGHVS and CDR2 FQNEAQ. With 0 bases removed from V and 3 bases from J, the gap between germline ends came to 15 bases. The chain's CDR3 is CASSLALDPSGYEQYF. CDR3 nucleotides: TGTGCCAGCAGCTTAGCGCTCGACCCCTCGGGCTACGAGCAGTACTTC.

This clonotype has at least ten counts. V usage is TRBV29-1 and J usage is TRBJ2-7, with D possibly TRBD1 on 5 matching bases. Per the germline V gene, CDR1 is SQVTM and CDR2 is ANQGSEA. The CDR3 covers 12 residues. Trimming took 7 bases from V and 1 from J, leaving 11 bases between them. The DNA of the CDR3 is TGCAGCGCTGCGAAGGGGTCCTACGAGCAGTACGTC. Protein product: CSAAKGSYEQYV.

This chain joins TRBV12-3 or TRBV12-4 and TRBJ1-5; possibly TRBD1 for D (6 bases). The CDR3 runs 16 residues. The V and J ends lost 4 bases and 1 base respectively, with 14 bases between them. This CDR3 is CASSSKTGGSNQPQHF. The CDR3 DNA reads TGTGCCAGCAGTTCCAAGACAGGTGGGAGCAATCAGCCCCAGCATTTT.

The chain combines TRBV20-1 with TRBJ1-2; 7 positions match TRBD1. J lost 1 base, V lost 2 bases, and 4 bases had no gene match. Germline CDR1 DFQATT, CDR2 SNEGSKA (reference sequence). The CDR3 is 14 amino acids. The CDR3: CSARSQGVNYGYTF. For the CDR3, the DNA is TGCAGTGCTAGATCCCAGGGGGTTAACTATGGCTACACCTTC.

The gene calls are TRBV7-9 and TRBJ1-2; maybe TRBD1 (6 bases). The germline V gene has CDR1 SEHNR and CDR2 FQNEAQ (reference sequence). The CDR3 covers 13 residues. Trimming took off 8 bases at V and 4 bases at J, with 14 bases between the two ends. DNA of the CDR3: TGTGCCAGCCGGAATCAGGACAGCTATGGCTACACCTTC. Translation gives CASRNQDSYGYTF.

Only a few counts were recorded for this clonotype. This CDR3 is CASSPREDEQFF. CDR3 coding DNA: TGTGCCAGTAGTCCCAGGGAGGATGAGCAGTTCTTC. The rearrangement links TRBV19 to TRBJ2-1; a weak D match, TRBD2 (6 bases). V gave up 5 bases and J gave up 8 bases, with 10 bases separating them. From germline, CDR1 is LNHDA and CDR2 SQIVND (reference sequence). The CDR3 is made up of 12 amino acids.

This clonotype was seen at least ten times. This chain links TRBV20-1 with TRBJ2-3; D gene uncertain. Germline CDR1 DFQATT, CDR2 SNEGSKA (reference sequence). The CDR3 runs 15 residues. V lost 2 bases, J lost 1 base, and 13 bases lay in between. Here the CDR3 DNA reads TGCAGTGCTAGACCGCCCCGTGAAGGCACAGATACGCAGTATTTT. This translates into CSARPPREGTDTQYF.

V and J are TRBV6-1 and TRBJ1-5; TRBD1 might be the D (6 bases). Per germline, CDR1 MNHNS and CDR2 SASEGT. Trimming removed 10 bases from V and 3 bases from J, with 13 bases in between. The CDR3 is 13 amino acids. CDR3 loop: CATNSGVNQPQHF. For the CDR3, the DNA is TGTGCCACCAACTCAGGGGTCAATCAGCCCCAGCATTTT.

CDR3: CASSSPGGPRRAFF. The CDR3 nucleotides read TGTGCCAGCAGCTCTCCCGGAGGGCCGAGAAGAGCTTTCTTT. The chain is built from TRBV12-3 or TRBV12-4 and TRBJ1-1; D unclear. V lost 6 bases to trimming and J lost 10 bases, with 21 bases between them. This CDR3 is built from 14 residues.

The table lists this clonotype with a few counts. J is TRBJ1-6 and V is TRBV5-1; 7 positions agree with TRBD1. With 4 bases clipped from V and 8 bases from J, the junction kept 6 bases outside the gene matches. Germline V CDR1 and CDR2: SGHRS, YFSETQ. The CDR3 runs 14 residues. CDR3 nucleotide sequence: TGCGCCAGCAGCACCTCCGGGACAGATTCACCCCTCCACTTT. Amino acid sequence: CASSTSGTDSPLHF.

This clonotype has at least ten counts. The gene calls are TRBV6-1 and TRBJ1-2; D is uncertain. Germline lookup yields CDR1 MNHNS and CDR2 SASEGT. Trimming removed 8 bases from V and 7 bases from J, with 14 bases in between. The CDR3 loop spans 12 amino acids. This CDR3 is CASGSARGGYTF. As DNA, the CDR3 is TGTGCCAGCGGGTCTGCGCGAGGTGGCTACACCTTC.

The chain has TRBV7-9 and TRBJ1-4; no firm D call. The CDR3 totals 12 residues. The V gene's germline CDR1 is SEHNR and CDR2 FQNEAQ (reference sequence). The germline V and J ends were trimmed by 11 bases and 5 bases, with 12 bases remaining between them. As DNA, the CDR3 is TGTGCCGGGAGGAAATTAAATGAAAAACTGTTTTTT. It specifies CAGRKLNEKLFF.

This clonotype came up a few times. No conserved phenylalanine or tryptophan ends this CDR3, so it is likely a read error. The DNA is omitted, as the CDR3 cannot be located on it reliably, and the CDR3 follows TCRdb's listing. The chain's CDR3 is CASSEGRNALL. The chain employs TRBV2 and TRBJ2-7; the table gives TRBD1 as D, unverified against the DNA. Germline V CDR1 and CDR2: SNHLY, FYNNEI. The CDR3 length is 11 residues, termini included.

The sample holds many counts of this clonotype. The V gene is TRBV12-3 or TRBV12-4, the J gene TRBJ2-7; TRBD1 agrees at 9 bases. J was trimmed by 2 bases and V by 6 bases; bases with no gene match: 8. The CDR3 covers 15 residues. The CDR3 region has the DNA TGTGCCAGCAGCGCCGGGACAGGGACCCCCTACGAGCAGTACTTC. Its translation is CASSAGTGTPYEQYF.

The genes are TRBV3-1 and TRBJ2-1; 9 nucleotides align to TRBD2. CDR1 is LGHDT and CDR2 is YNNKEL in the germline V gene (reference sequence). The CDR3 spans 14 residues. Trimming took 3 bases from V and 4 from J; bases not matched to a gene: 1. The CDR3 DNA reads TGTGCCAGCAGCCAGAGCGGGGGGTACAATGAGCAGTTCTTC. Translation: CASSQSGGYNEQFF.